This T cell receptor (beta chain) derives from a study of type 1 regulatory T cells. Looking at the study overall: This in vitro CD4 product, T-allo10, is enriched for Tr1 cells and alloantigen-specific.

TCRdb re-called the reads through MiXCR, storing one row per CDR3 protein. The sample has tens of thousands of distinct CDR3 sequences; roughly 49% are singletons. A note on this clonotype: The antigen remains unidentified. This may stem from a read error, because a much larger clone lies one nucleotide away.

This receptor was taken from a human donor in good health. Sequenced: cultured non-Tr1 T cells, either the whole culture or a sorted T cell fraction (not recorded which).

This CDR3 is CASSIIEGGTGELFF. CDR3 nucleotide sequence: TGTGCCAGCAGCATAATAGAGGGGGGCACCGGGGAGCTGTTTTTT. The rearrangement links TRBV7-2 to TRBJ2-2; D may be TRBD1 or TRBD2 (6 bases each). The CDR3 is 15 residues long. The germline CDR1 and CDR2 sequences are SGHTA and FQGNSA. V was trimmed by 5 bases and J by 4 bases, leaving 14 bases between them.